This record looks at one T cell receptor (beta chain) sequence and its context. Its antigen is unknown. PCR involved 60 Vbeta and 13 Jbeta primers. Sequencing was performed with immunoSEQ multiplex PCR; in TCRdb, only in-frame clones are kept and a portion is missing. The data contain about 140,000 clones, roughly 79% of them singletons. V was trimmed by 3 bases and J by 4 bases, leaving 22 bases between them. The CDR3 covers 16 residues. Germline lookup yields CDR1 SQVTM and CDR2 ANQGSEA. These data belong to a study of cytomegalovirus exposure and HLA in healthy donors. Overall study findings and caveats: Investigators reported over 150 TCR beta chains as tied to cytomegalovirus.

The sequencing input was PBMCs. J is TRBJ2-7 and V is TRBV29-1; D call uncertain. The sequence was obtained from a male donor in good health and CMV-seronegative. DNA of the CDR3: TGCAGCGTTGATAGGTTAGCATCGCACACCCCTTACGAGCAGTACTTC. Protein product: CSVDRLASHTPYEQYF.